This T cell receptor beta chain was captured in a study of blood T cell repertoires in COVID-19. Participants were placed into cohorts based on the clinical history they reported. Assay: immunoSEQ multiplex PCR; the TCRdb copy retains only in-frame clones and omits some. The sample carries roughly 260,000 clones, approximately 86% recorded once. CDR1 and CDR2 from the germline V gene are MGHRA and YSYEKL. Trimming shortened V by 5 bases and J by 3 bases, and 13 bases separated the two germline ends. There are 15 residues in the CDR3. Sequencing was carried out using PBMCs or T cells enriched from blood (not recorded which). This sequence joins TRBV4-1 and TRBJ1-4, with a tentative D call TRBD1 (5 bases). The TCR originated in a woman in her late teens or twenties who had recovered from COVID-19. CDR3 sequence: CASSSHQGSNEKLFF. The CDR3 nucleotides are TGCGCCAGCAGCTCACATCAGGGTTCTAATGAAAAACTGTTTTTT.